This T cell receptor (beta chain) was recovered during a study of T cells after yellow fever vaccination. Germline V gene sequence: CDR1 SGHRS, CDR2 YFSETQ. V shed 1 base and J shed 1 base, with 11 bases lying between them. The CDR3 sequence is 15 residues long. One entry per CDR3 protein, called by TCRdb with MiXCR from the 5' RACE reads. The sample gives under 100,000 distinct CDR3 sequences, roughly 5.8% of which show up once; more than 40% is in the top ten. This clonotype was detected many times. The sequence derives from a man aged 18 to 29 who received the YFV17D yellow fever vaccine. Sample: CD8+ T cells sorted from PBMCs, taken 10 days after the yellow fever booster vaccination. The V call is TRBV5-1, the J call TRBJ2-5, with TRBD2 as a possible D gene (6 bases). CDR3 nucleotide sequence: TGCGCCAGCAGCTTGCAGGGACTTCTCCAAGAGACCCAGTACTTC. Translating gives CASSLQGLLQETQYF.